Listed here is a single T cell receptor (beta chain). The study drew participants aged about 18 to 89 years from approximately 23 US areas. Self-reported history from a screening survey and questionnaire set each donor's cohort. Measured with immunoSEQ multiplex PCR; TCRdb has only the in-frame clones, and not every one. The sample yields hundreds of thousands of clones, almost 90% seen once. This specimen comes from a study of blood T cell repertoires in COVID-19. Study as a whole: Researchers got acute and convalescent COVID-19 samples from the United States, Italy and Spain. PBMCs, B-cell-depleted T cells, or T cells were the source of the cDNA or gDNA that made up the material.

Germline lookup yields CDR1 GTSNPN and CDR2 SVGIG (reference sequence). V dropped 1 base and J dropped 14 bases, with 11 bases sitting between them. The CDR3 contains 11 residues. This TCR was recovered from a woman aged 18 to 35 with acute COVID-19. The sample comprised PBMCs or T cells enriched from blood (not recorded which). The rearrangement joins TRBV30 to TRBJ1-4, with D maybe TRBD1 (5 bases). CDR3 residues: CAWSADSRLFF. The CDR3 DNA is TGTGCCTGGAGTGCCGACAGCAGGCTGTTTTTT.